These 4 T cell receptor beta chains originate from one sample sequenced in a study of T cells in Graves' hyperthyroidism and ophthalmopathy. Amplification of TCR beta CDR3 regions used RNA as the template. HTBI primers were used for first-round RT-PCR of the TCR CDR3. A single record per CDR3 protein comes from TCRdb applying MiXCR to the multiplex PCR reads. This repertoire shows about 480,000 distinct CDR3 sequences, roughly 14% found once; its top ten account for less than 20%. Sequences were obtained from blood. These receptors all come from a woman aged 18 to 35 with Graves' hyperthyroidism.

This clonotype occurred many times. The chain carries TRBV12-3 or TRBV12-4 and TRBJ1-5; D call uncertain. Trimming shortened V by 4 bases and J by 0 bases, and 10 bases separated the two germline ends. This CDR3 has 15 residues. CDR3 region: CASSSSPYSNQPQHF. Written as DNA, the CDR3 is TGTGCCAGCAGTTCTTCCCCCTATAGCAATCAGCCCCAGCATTTT.

To note about this clonotype: This could be a read error, since a much larger clone is one nucleotide away. The chain has TRBV5-1 and TRBJ2-2; TRBD2 agrees at 13 bases. CDR3 size: 16 residues. V gave up 3 bases and J gave up 3 bases; unmatched junction bases: 2. Germline-derived CDR1 and CDR2 are SGHRS and YFSETQ. The CDR3 DNA reads as TGCGCCAGCAGCTCCGGGACTAGCGGGGACACCGGGGAGCTGTTTTTT. Its protein product is CASSSGTSGDTGELFF. Variable domain in full (rest from reference TRBV5-1 and TRBJ2-2): KAGVTQTPRYLIKTRGQQVTLSCSPISGHRSVSWYQQTPGQGLQFLFEYFSETQRNKGNFPGRFSGRQFSNSRSEMNVSTLELGDSALYLCASSSGTSGDTGELFFGEGSRLTVL.

This clonotype was counted at least ten times. The chain employs TRBV12-3 or TRBV12-4 and TRBJ1-3; D not certain. The V gene lost 6 bases and the J gene lost 0 bases, with 9 bases spanning the gap. The CDR3 is 14 residues long. The DNA of the CDR3 is TGTGCCAGCAGCATCTCCCTCTCTGGAAACACCATATATTTT. Translation: CASSISLSGNTIYF.

The chain recombines TRBV5-5 with TRBJ2-1, with 10 positions matching TRBD2. With V trimmed by 3 bases and J by 0 bases, 18 bases remained unmatched. Germline V gives CDR1 SGHKS, CDR2 YYEKEE (reference sequence). CDR3 length: 21 amino acids. CDR3 amino acids: CASSSRSPTSGHINSYNEQFF. The CDR3 nucleotides are TGTGCCAGCAGCTCCAGATCCCCGACTAGCGGGCACATAAACTCCTACAATGAGCAGTTCTTC.